The present T cell receptor beta chain was sequenced within a study of blood T cell repertoires in COVID-19. Study at large: Italy, Spain and the United States were the sources of the convalescent and acute COVID-19 samples. PBMCs, B-cell-depleted T cells, or T cells were the source of the cDNA or gDNA that made up the material.

Original data processing: Nucleated cell number was recorded as an estimate derived from reference gene primer amplification. TCRdb's table, derived via immunoSEQ multiplex PCR, lists solely in-frame clones and lacks some. That table gives V, J and clone size, and the DNA gave D and trimming. The sample carries 150,000 to 200,000 clones, about nine tenths recorded once. With V trimmed by 0 bases and J by 6 bases, 5 bases remained unmatched. This CDR3 spans 16 amino acids. Looked up from germline, CDR1 is SGHNT and CDR2 is YYREEE (reference sequence). The chain couples TRBV5-4 to TRBJ1-5; TRBD1 matches at 11 bases. The sequence was collected from a man aged 60 to 69 with acute or convalescent COVID-19. The sequencing sample was made of peripheral blood. CDR3 in DNA: TGTGCCAGCAGCTTGGACGGACAGGGGGCGGTTCAGCCCCAGCATTTT. Its translation is CASSLDGQGAVQPQHF.